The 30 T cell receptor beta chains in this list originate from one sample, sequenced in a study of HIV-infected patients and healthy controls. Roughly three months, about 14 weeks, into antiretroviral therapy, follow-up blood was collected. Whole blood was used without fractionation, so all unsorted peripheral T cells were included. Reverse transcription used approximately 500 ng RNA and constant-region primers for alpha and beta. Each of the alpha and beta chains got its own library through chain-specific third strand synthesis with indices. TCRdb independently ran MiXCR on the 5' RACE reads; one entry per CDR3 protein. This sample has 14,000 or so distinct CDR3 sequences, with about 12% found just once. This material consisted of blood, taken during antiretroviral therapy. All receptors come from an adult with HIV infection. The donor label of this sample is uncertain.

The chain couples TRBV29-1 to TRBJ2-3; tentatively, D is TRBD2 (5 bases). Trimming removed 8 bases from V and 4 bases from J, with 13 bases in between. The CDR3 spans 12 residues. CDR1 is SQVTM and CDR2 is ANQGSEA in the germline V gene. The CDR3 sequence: CSIEAAADTQYF. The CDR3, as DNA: TGCAGCATCGAAGCGGCCGCAGATACGCAGTATTTT.

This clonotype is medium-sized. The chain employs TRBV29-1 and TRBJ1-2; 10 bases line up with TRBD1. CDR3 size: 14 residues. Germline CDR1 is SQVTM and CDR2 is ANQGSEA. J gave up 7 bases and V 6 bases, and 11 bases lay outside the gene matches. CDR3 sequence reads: CSVPTGTGDAGYTF. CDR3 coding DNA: TGCAGCGTCCCAACCGGGACAGGGGATGCTGGCTACACCTTC.

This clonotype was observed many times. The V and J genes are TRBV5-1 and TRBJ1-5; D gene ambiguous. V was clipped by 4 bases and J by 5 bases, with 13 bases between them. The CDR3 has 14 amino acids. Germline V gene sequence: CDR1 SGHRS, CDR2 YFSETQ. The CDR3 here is CASSKDGGDQPQHF. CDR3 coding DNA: TGCGCCAGCAGCAAGGACGGCGGGGATCAGCCCCAGCATTTT.

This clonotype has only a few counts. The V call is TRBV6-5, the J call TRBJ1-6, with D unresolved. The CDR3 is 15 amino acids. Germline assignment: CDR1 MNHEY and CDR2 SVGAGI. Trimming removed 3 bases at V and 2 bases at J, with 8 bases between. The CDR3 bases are TGTGCCAGCAGTTATTCGGGGACCTATAATTCACCCCTCCACTTT. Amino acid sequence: CASSYSGTYNSPLHF.

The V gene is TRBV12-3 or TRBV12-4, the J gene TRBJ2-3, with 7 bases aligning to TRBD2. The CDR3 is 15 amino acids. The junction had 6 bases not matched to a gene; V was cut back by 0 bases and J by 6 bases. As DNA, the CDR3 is TGTGCCAGCAGTTTAGCGGGAGGGGTACGGGATACGCAGTATTTT. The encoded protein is CASSLAGGVRDTQYF.

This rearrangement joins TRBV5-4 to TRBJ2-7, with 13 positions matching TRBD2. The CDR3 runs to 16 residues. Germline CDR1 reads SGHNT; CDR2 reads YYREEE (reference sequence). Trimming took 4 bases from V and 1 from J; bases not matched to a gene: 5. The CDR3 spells CASSKRLAGGSYEQYF. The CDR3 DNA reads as TGTGCCAGCAGCAAAAGACTAGCGGGGGGATCCTACGAGCAGTACTTC.

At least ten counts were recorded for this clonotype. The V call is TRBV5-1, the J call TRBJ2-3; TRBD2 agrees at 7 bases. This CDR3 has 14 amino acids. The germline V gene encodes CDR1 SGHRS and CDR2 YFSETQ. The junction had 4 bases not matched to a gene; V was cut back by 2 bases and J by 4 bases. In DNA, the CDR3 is TGCGCCAGCAGCTTAGCGGGAACCCCAGATACGCAGTATTTT. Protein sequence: CASSLAGTPDTQYF.

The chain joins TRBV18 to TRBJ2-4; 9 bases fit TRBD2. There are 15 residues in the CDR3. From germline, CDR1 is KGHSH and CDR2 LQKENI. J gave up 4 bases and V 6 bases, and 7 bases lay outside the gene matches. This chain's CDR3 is CASSPEAGGKNIQYF. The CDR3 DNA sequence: TGTGCCAGCTCCCCCGAAGCGGGAGGTAAAAACATTCAGTACTTC.

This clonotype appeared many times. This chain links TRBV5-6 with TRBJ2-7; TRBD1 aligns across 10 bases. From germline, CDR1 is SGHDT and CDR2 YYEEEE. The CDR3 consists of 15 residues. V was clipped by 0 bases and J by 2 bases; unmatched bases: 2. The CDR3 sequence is CASSLATGGPYEQYF. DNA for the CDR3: TGTGCCAGCAGCTTGGCGACAGGGGGCCCCTACGAGCAGTACTTC.

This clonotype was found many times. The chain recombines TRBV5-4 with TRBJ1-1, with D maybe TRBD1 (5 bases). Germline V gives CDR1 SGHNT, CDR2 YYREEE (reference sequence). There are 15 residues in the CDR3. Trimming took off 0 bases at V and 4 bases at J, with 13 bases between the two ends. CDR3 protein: CASSLAEGRITEAFF. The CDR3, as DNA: TGTGCCAGCAGCTTGGCCGAGGGGCGCATCACTGAAGCTTTCTTT.

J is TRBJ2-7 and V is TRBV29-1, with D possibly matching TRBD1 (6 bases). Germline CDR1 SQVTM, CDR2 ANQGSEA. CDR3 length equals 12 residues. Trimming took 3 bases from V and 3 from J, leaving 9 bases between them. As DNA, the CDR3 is TGCAGCGTTGACACAGGGAGCTACGAGCAGTACTTC. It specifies CSVDTGSYEQYF.

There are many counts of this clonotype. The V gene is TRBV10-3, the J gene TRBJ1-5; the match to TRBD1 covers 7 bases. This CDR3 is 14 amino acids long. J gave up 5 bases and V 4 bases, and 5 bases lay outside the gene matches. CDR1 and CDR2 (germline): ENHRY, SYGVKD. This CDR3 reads CAISAQGSDQPQHF. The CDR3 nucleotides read TGTGCCATCAGTGCACAGGGGTCGGATCAGCCCCAGCATTTT.

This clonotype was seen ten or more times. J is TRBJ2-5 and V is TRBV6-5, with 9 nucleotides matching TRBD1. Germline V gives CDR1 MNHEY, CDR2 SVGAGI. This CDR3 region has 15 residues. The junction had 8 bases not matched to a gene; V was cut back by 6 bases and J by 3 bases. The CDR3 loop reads CASRPPQGAKETQYF. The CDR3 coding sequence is TGTGCCAGCAGGCCACCACAGGGGGCGAAAGAGACCCAGTACTTC.

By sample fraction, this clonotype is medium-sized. As DNA, the CDR3 is TGTGCCAGCAGCTTATTACAGGGGGCCCCGGATCGCCGGGATACGCAGTATTTT. It codes for CASSLLQGAPDRRDTQYF. V is TRBV13 and J is TRBJ2-3, with TRBD1 matching over 9 bases. Losses at the gene ends were 2 bases for V and 6 bases for J; bases not matched to a gene: 15. CDR1 and CDR2 from the germline V gene are PRHDT and FYEKMQ (reference sequence). The CDR3 covers 18 residues. The entire variable domain, with the rest obtained from reference TRBV13 and TRBJ2-3, is as follows: AAGVIQSPRHLIKEKRETATLKCYPIPRHDTVYWYQQGPGQDPQFLISFYEKMQSDKGSIPDRFSAQQFSDYHSELNMSSLELGDSALYFCASSLLQGAPDRRDTQYFGPGTRLTVL.

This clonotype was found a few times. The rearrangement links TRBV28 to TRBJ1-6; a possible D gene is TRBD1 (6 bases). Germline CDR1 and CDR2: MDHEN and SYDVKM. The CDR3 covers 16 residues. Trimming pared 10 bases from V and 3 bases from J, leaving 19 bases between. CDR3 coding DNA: TGTGCCACCAGGGGCTACAGGGCTGGCTATAATTCACCCCTCCACTTT. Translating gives CATRGYRAGYNSPLHF.

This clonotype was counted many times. CDR3 DNA: TGTGCCAGCAGCTTGGGGCAGGCCCGAACCTATGGCTACACCTTC. Protein product: CASSLGQARTYGYTF. The chain joins TRBV5-6 to TRBJ1-2; D unresolved. In germline, CDR1 is SGHDT, CDR2 YYEEEE. Trimming cost V 0 bases and J 4 bases, with 13 bases left between them. The CDR3 has 15 amino acids. The full variable domain, in which reference TRBV5-6 and TRBJ1-2 provide the parts outside the CDR3, is DAGVTQSPTHLIKTRGQQVTLRCSPKSGHDTVSWYQQALGQGPQFIFQYYEEEERQRGNFPDRFSGHQFPNYSSELNVNALLLGDSALYLCASSLGQARTYGYTFGSGTRLTVV.

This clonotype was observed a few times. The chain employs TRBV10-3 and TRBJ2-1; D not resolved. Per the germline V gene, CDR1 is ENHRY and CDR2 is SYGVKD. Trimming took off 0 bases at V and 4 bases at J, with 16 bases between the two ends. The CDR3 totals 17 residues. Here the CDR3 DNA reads TGTGCCATCAGTGAGTCGAGGTCGGCTAGTCGGTACAATGAGCAGTTCTTC. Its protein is CAISESRSASRYNEQFF.

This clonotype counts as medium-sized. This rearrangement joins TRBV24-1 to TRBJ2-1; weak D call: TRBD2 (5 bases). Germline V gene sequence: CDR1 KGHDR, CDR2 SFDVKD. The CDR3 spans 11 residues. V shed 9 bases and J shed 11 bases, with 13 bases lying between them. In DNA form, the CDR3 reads TGTGCCACCTACGACACGGGGAAGCAGTTCTTC. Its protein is CATYDTGKQFF.

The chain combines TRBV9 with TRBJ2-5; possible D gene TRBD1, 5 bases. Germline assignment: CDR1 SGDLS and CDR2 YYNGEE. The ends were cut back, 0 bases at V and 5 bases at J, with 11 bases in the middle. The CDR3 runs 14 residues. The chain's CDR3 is CASSVVQGGETQYF. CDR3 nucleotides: TGTGCCAGCAGCGTAGTTCAGGGCGGCGAGACCCAGTACTTC.

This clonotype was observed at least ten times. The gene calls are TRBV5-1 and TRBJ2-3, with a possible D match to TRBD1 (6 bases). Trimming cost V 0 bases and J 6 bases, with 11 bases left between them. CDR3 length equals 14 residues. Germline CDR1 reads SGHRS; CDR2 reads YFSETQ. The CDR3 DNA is TGCGCCAGCAGCTTGGGGACAGCCTCGGATACGCAGTATTTT. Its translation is CASSLGTASDTQYF.

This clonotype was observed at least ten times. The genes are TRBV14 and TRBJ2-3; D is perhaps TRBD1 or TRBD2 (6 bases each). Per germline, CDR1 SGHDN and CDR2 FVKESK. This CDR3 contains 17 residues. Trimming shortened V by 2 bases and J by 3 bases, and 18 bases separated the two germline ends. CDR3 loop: CASSQPLGASATDTQYF. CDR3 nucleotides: TGTGCCAGCAGCCAACCTTTGGGGGCTAGCGCAACAGATACGCAGTATTTT.

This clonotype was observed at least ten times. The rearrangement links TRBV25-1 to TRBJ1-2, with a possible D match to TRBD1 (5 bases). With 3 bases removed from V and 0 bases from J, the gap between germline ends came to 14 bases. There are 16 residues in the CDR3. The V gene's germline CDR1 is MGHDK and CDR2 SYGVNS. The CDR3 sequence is CASSEHVRGPNYGYTF. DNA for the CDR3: TGTGCCAGCAGTGAGCACGTACGGGGACCTAACTATGGCTACACCTTC.

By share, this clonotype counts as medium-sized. CDR3 bases: TGTGCCAGCAGTCTGGGGGGACAGGGGGTAGAGCAGTACTTC. It is translated as CASSLGGQGVEQYF. The chain employs TRBV6-5 and TRBJ2-7, with 11 bases lining up with TRBD1. This CDR3 is built from 14 residues. V was clipped by 5 bases and J by 7 bases; unmatched bases: 7. Per germline, CDR1 MNHEY and CDR2 SVGAGI.

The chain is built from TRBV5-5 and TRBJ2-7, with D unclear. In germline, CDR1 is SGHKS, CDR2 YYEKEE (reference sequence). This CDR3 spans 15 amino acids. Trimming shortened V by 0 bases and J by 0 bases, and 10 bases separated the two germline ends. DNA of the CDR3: TGTGCCAGCAGCTTGGGGCACTACACCTCCTACGAGCAGTACTTC. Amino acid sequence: CASSLGHYTSYEQYF. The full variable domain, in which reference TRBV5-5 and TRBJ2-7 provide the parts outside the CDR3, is DAGVTQSPTHLIKTRGQQVTLRCSPISGHKSVSWYQQVLGQGPQFIFQYYEKEERGRGNFPDRFSARQFPNYSSELNVNALLLGDSALYLCASSLGHYTSYEQYFGPGTRLTVT.

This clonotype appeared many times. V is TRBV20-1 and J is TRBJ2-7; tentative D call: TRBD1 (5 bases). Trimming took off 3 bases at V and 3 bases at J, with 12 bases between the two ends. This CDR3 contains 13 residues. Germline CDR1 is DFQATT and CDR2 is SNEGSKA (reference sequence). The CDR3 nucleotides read TGCAGTGCTAGGCGGCAGGGCTACTACGAGCAGTACTTC. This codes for CSARRQGYYEQYF.

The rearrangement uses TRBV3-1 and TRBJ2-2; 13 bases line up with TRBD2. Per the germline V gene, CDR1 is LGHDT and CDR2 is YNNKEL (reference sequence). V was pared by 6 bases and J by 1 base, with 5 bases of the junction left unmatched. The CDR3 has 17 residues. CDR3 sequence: CASSRTSGGKNTGELFF. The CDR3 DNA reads TGTGCCAGCAGTCGGACTAGCGGGGGAAAGAACACCGGGGAGCTGTTTTTT.

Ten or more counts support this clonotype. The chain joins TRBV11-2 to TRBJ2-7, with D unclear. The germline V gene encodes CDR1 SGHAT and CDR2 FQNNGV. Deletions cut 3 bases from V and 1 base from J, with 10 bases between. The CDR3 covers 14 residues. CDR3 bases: TGTGCCAGCAGCTTTTACCAGCGATCCTACGAGCAGTACTTC. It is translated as CASSFYQRSYEQYF.

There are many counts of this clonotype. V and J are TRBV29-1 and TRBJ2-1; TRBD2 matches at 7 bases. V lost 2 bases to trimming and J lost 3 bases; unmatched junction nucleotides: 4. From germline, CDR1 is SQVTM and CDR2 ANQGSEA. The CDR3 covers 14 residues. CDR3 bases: TGCAGCGTTGAAAGGGAGGGATTCTACAATGAGCAGTTCTTC. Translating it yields CSVEREGFYNEQFF.

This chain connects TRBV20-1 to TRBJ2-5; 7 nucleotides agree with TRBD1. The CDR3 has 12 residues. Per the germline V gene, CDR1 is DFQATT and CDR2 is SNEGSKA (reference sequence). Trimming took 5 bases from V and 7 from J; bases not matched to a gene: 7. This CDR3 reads CSARQGGGTQYF. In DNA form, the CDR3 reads TGCAGTGCTCGACAGGGTGGGGGGACCCAGTACTTC.

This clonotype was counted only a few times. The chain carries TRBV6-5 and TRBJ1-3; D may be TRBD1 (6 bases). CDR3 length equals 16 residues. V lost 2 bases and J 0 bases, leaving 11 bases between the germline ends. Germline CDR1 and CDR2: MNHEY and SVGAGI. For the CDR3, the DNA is TGTGCCAGCAGTTACGGGACACCGAGCTCTGGAAACACCATATATTTT. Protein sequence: CASSYGTPSSGNTIYF.